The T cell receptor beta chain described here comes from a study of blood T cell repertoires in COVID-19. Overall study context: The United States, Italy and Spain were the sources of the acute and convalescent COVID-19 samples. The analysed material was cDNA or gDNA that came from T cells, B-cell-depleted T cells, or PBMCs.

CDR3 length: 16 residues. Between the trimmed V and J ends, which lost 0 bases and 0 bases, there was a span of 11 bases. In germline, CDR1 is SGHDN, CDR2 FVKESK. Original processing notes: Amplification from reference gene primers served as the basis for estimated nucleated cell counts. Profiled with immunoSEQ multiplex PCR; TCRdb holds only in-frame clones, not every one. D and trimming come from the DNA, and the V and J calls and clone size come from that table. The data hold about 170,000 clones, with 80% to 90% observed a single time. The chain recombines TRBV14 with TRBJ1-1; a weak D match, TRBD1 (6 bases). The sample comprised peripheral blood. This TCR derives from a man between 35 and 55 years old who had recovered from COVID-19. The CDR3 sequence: CASSQDSNRVNTEAFF. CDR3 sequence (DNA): TGTGCCAGCAGCCAAGATAGTAACAGGGTGAACACTGAAGCTTTCTTT.